What follows are 28 T cell receptor beta chains derived from one specimen sequenced in a study of T cells in localized non-small cell lung cancer. Produced via immunoSEQ multiplex PCR; TCRdb's table is partial and in-frame only. The data contain tens of thousands of clones, 85% to 90% of them singletons. The material was peripheral blood, obtained before any cancer treatment. The receptor set was obtained from a woman between 18 and 49 years old with stage III lung adenocarcinoma.

V and J are TRBV4-2 and TRBJ1-3; D is possibly TRBD1 (6 bases). In germline, CDR1 is LGHNA, CDR2 YNFKEQ. This CDR3 has 17 amino acids. Between the trimmed V and J ends, which lost 3 bases and 0 bases, there was a span of 15 bases. For the CDR3, the DNA is TGTGCCAGCAGCCACATTAAGACAGGACGCTCTGGAAACACCATATATTTT. Amino acid sequence: CASSHIKTGRSGNTIYF.

The chain uses TRBV20-1 and TRBJ1-1; no reliable D call. From germline, CDR1 is DFQATT and CDR2 SNEGSKA (reference sequence). CDR3 length: 11 amino acids. V was shortened by 5 bases and J by 4 bases, with 8 bases between the two germline ends. The CDR3 reads CSAQVGTEAFF. CDR3 coding DNA: TGCAGTGCTCAGGTAGGCACTGAAGCTTTCTTT.

CDR3 nucleotide sequence: TGTGCCAGCAGTTTCCGTGGACAGGGATGGTATGGCTACACCTTC. Protein sequence: CASSFRGQGWYGYTF. V is TRBV27 and J is TRBJ1-2, with 8 bases lining up with TRBD1. V trimming: 3 bases; J trimming: 5 bases; junction bases outside the gene matches: 8. The CDR3 has 15 amino acids. Per the germline V gene, CDR1 is MNHEY and CDR2 is SMNVEV (reference sequence).

The V and J genes are TRBV4-1 and TRBJ2-5; D gene unclear. The V and J ends lost 0 bases and 5 bases respectively, with 16 bases between them. In germline, CDR1 is MGHRA, CDR2 YSYEKL. There are 16 residues in the CDR3. CDR3 region: CASSQDRPPPRETQYF. The DNA of the CDR3 is TGCGCCAGCAGCCAAGACCGGCCGCCTCCCAGGGAGACCCAGTACTTC.

The chain combines TRBV7-2 with TRBJ1-5; D might be TRBD1 (6 bases). The CDR3 has 13 amino acids. Trimming removed 4 bases from V and 6 bases from J, with 10 bases in between. The germline gives CDR1 SGHTA, CDR2 FQGNSA. CDR3 DNA sequence: TGTGCCAGCAGCTCACAGGGTTCTCAGCCCCAGCATTTT. Translated: CASSSQGSQPQHF. The variable domain in full, completed from reference TRBV7-2 and TRBJ1-5, reads GAGVSQSPSNKVTEKGKDVELRCDPISGHTALYWYRQSLGQGLEFLIYFQGNSAPDKSGLPSDRFSAERTGGSVSTLTIQRTQQEDSAVYLCASSSQGSQPQHFGDGTRLSIL.

The chain has TRBV2 and TRBJ2-3; the D gene is possibly TRBD1 (6 bases). CDR1 is SNHLY and CDR2 is FYNNEI in the germline V gene. The V end lost 5 bases, the J end lost 6 bases, and 15 bases lay between the germline ends. The CDR3 loop spans 14 amino acids. CDR3 region: CASSPQGGPDTQYF. For the CDR3, the DNA is TGTGCCAGCAGTCCACAAGGGGGACCCGATACGCAGTATTTT.

The chain combines TRBV6-6 with TRBJ2-7; D is undetermined. CDR3 length equals 13 residues. Germline V lookup: CDR1 MNHNY, CDR2 SVGAGI (reference sequence). V lost 3 bases and J lost 0, with 6 bases in between. The CDR3 DNA follows: TGTGCCAGCAGTTATTGGAACTCCTACGAGCAGTACTTC. It yields the protein CASSYWNSYEQYF.

This clone has just a few counts. The chain joins TRBV21-1 to TRBJ1-3. TRBV21-1 is an annotated pseudogene. This CDR3 is 17 amino acids long. The CDR3 is CATGGGPPRISGNTIYF. CDR3 coding DNA: TGTGCCACCGGAGGGGGACCGCCACGAATCTCTGGAAACACCATATATTTT.

The V and J genes are TRBV7-2 and TRBJ1-3; possible D gene TRBD1, 5 bases. V was clipped by 5 bases and J by 0 bases, with 14 bases between them. CDR3 length: 16 residues. The V gene's germline CDR1 is SGHTA and CDR2 FQGNSA. CDR3: CASSPRGARSGNTIYF. In DNA form, the CDR3 reads TGTGCCAGCAGCCCCCGTGGGGCCCGCTCTGGAAACACCATATATTTT. The whole variable domain, remainder taken from reference TRBV7-2 and TRBJ1-3, is GAGVSQSPSNKVTEKGKDVELRCDPISGHTALYWYRQSLGQGLEFLIYFQGNSAPDKSGLPSDRFSAERTGGSVSTLTIQRTQQEDSAVYLCASSPRGARSGNTIYFGEGSWLTVV.

V is TRBV9 and J is TRBJ2-5, with D maybe TRBD1 (6 bases). Between the trimmed V and J ends, which lost 5 bases and 2 bases, there was a span of 10 bases. Germline assignment: CDR1 SGDLS and CDR2 YYNGEE. The CDR3 has 13 amino acids. The CDR3: CASSLGGQETQYF. CDR3 bases: TGTGCCAGCAGTCTAGGGGGTCAAGAGACCCAGTACTTC.

V usage is TRBV5-1 and J usage is TRBJ1-1; the match to TRBD1 covers 9 bases. CDR1 and CDR2 (germline): SGHRS, YFSETQ. The CDR3 is made up of 16 amino acids. V dropped 4 bases and J dropped 3; count of bases not matched to a gene: 10. CDR3 in DNA: TGCGCCAGCAGCAATGGACAGGGGACTGGGGACACTGAAGCTTTCTTT. Translated, it gives CASSNGQGTGDTEAFF.

The chain combines TRBV12-5 with TRBJ1-4; tentatively, D is TRBD1 (5 bases). The CDR3 covers 12 residues. The V gene lost 6 bases and the J gene lost 8 bases, with 10 bases spanning the gap. Germline V gene data show CDR1 as LGHNT and CDR2 as FRNRAP. The CDR3 sequence: CASGPEGEKLFF. The CDR3 DNA is TGTGCTAGTGGCCCCGAGGGGGAAAAACTGTTTTTT.

The chain combines TRBV6-1 with TRBJ1-2; D might be TRBD1 (6 bases). Germline V gives CDR1 MNHNS, CDR2 SASEGT. Trimming pared 4 bases from V and 0 bases from J, leaving 18 bases between. CDR3 length: 17 amino acids. CDR3 bases: TGTGCCAGCAGTGGGGGAATCGGGACACAAGCTAACTATGGCTACACCTTC. Encoded protein: CASSGGIGTQANYGYTF.

V usage is TRBV7-9 and J usage is TRBJ2-7; unclear D gene. The ends were cut back, 3 bases at V and 5 bases at J, with 14 bases in the middle. CDR3 length equals 14 residues. Per the germline V gene, CDR1 is SEHNR and CDR2 is FQNEAQ (reference sequence). The CDR3 DNA reads TGTGCCAGCAGCTTTTTGGGCTTGCACGACGAGCAGTACTTC. Translation gives CASSFLGLHDEQYF.

This clone was detected once. The chain links TRBV10-1 to TRBJ2-3; TRBD2 matches 9 bases. The length of the CDR3 is 16 residues. Germline CDR1 and CDR2: WNHNN and SYGVQD (reference sequence). Trimming at V came to 6 bases and at J to 1 base, leaving 8 bases not matched to a gene. The CDR3: CASRASSSGGTDTQYF. In nucleotides, the CDR3 is TGCGCCAGCAGAGCGTCGTCTAGCGGGGGCACAGATACGCAGTATTTT.

V usage is TRBV5-4 and J usage is TRBJ2-4, with unresolved D. Germline assignment: CDR1 SGHNT and CDR2 YYREEE (reference sequence). The CDR3 length is 12 residues. The V end was cut by 3 bases, the J end by 8 bases, with 9 bases between. CDR3 region: CASSSVGDIQYF. The CDR3 region has the DNA TGTGCCAGCAGCTCCGTAGGAGACATTCAGTACTTC.

The V gene is TRBV29-1, the J gene TRBJ2-1; 9 nucleotides align to TRBD2. Germline lookup yields CDR1 SQVTM and CDR2 ANQGSEA. There are 14 residues in the CDR3. J was trimmed by 7 bases and V by 4 bases; bases with no gene match: 8. The CDR3 nucleotides read TGCAGCGTTGTCGGCGGGGGGGCGAGGAATGAGCAGTTCTTC. Protein sequence: CSVVGGGARNEQFF.

J is TRBJ2-7 and V is TRBV18; D is perhaps TRBD1 or TRBD2 (5 bases each). The CDR3 has 18 residues. V gave up 3 bases and J gave up 0 bases, with 21 bases separating them. Germline V lookup: CDR1 KGHSH, CDR2 LQKENI. For the CDR3, the DNA is TGTGCCAGCTCACCTTCCGGGACGACCCCTTCCAGCTCCTACGAGCAGTACTTC. This encodes CASSPSGTTPSSSYEQYF.

The V and J genes are TRBV5-4 and TRBJ1-5; D is unresolved. This CDR3 region has 15 residues. Deletions cut 0 bases from V and 6 bases from J, with 13 bases between. Germline V gene data show CDR1 as SGHNT and CDR2 as YYREEE (reference sequence). CDR3 nucleotides: TGTGCCAGCAGCTTGGATCCGGGAGATGGTCAGCCCCAGCATTTT. Encoded protein: CASSLDPGDGQPQHF.

This chain connects TRBV9 to TRBJ1-1; D may be TRBD1 (6 bases). Trimming left V 3 bases short and J 5 bases short, with 17 bases between. Germline loops: CDR1 SGDLS, CDR2 YYNGEE. CDR3 length: 15 amino acids. The CDR3 sequence: CASSAWTNQGTEAFF. The CDR3 nucleotides read TGTGCCAGCAGCGCCTGGACGAATCAGGGGACTGAAGCTTTCTTT.

CDR3 nucleotides: TGTGCCAGCAGCTTGTATTACAGCCATCCGGGGTACGGCTACACCTTC. This sequence encodes CASSLYYSHPGYGYTF. The J gene is TRBJ1-2, the V gene TRBV5-6; D ambiguous. V was shortened by 1 base and J by 8 bases, with 21 bases between the two germline ends. The CDR3 has 16 amino acids. Germline CDR1 and CDR2: SGHDT and YYEEEE.

This clone has just one count. The J gene is TRBJ2-7, the V gene TRBV6-1, with 7 bases aligning to TRBD2. Germline lookup yields CDR1 MNHNS and CDR2 SASEGT. With V trimmed by 8 bases and J by 0 bases, 7 bases remained unmatched. The CDR3 consists of 14 residues. The CDR3 nucleotides read TGTGCCAGCCACCTAGCGGACTACTCCTACGAGCAGTACTTC. Translating gives CASHLADYSYEQYF.

The rearrangement uses TRBV6-6 and TRBJ1-5; maybe TRBD1 (5 bases). The CDR3 is made up of 13 amino acids. V was clipped by 5 bases and J by 4 bases, with 9 bases between them. Germline V gene data show CDR1 as MNHNY and CDR2 as SVGAGI (reference sequence). The CDR3 loop is CASSPQGNQPQHF. In nucleotides, the CDR3 is TGTGCCAGCAGTCCCCAGGGAAATCAGCCCCAGCATTTT.

The chain is built from TRBV5-1 and TRBJ2-2, with D hard to call. Between the trimmed V and J ends, which lost 7 bases and 0 bases, there was a span of 13 bases. Germline loops: CDR1 SGHRS, CDR2 YFSETQ. The CDR3 covers 15 residues. CDR3: CASRREGANTGELFF. The CDR3 DNA reads as TGCGCCAGCCGCCGAGAAGGCGCGAACACCGGGGAGCTGTTTTTT.

V and J are TRBV9 and TRBJ1-2; D is perhaps TRBD1 (5 bases). This CDR3 has 14 residues. With 0 bases removed from V and 2 bases from J, the gap between germline ends came to 8 bases. Per germline, CDR1 SGDLS and CDR2 YYNGEE. The CDR3 DNA follows: TGTGCCAGCAGCGTAGGTACAGGCAACTATGGCTACACCTTC. Translation gives CASSVGTGNYGYTF.

The chain uses TRBV9 and TRBJ1-3, with D unclear. CDR3 length: 15 amino acids. The V gene's germline CDR1 is SGDLS and CDR2 YYNGEE. V lost 0 bases to trimming and J lost 0 bases, with 7 bases between them. The CDR3 reads CASSVGTYSGNTIYF. The CDR3 coding sequence is TGTGCCAGCAGCGTAGGCACATACTCTGGAAACACCATATATTTT.

This rearrangement joins TRBV4-2 to TRBJ1-4, with 8 nucleotides matching TRBD1. Unmatched junction bases numbered 6, after V lost 3 bases and J lost 3 bases. The CDR3 extends over 16 amino acids. Germline CDR1 reads LGHNA; CDR2 reads YNFKEQ. The CDR3 loop is CASSHKDRDPNEKLFF. CDR3 sequence (DNA): TGTGCCAGCAGCCACAAGGACAGGGACCCTAATGAAAAACTGTTTTTT.

V gene TRBV19 combines with J gene TRBJ1-2; 8 bases are shared with TRBD1. This CDR3 comprises 13 residues. The trim removed 9 bases at V and 5 bases at J, leaving 8 bases unmatched. Germline V gene data show CDR1 as LNHDA and CDR2 as SQIVND (reference sequence). The CDR3 coding sequence is TGTGCCAGCCGGGGACAGGCTTCTTATGGCTACACCTTC. Translated: CASRGQASYGYTF.